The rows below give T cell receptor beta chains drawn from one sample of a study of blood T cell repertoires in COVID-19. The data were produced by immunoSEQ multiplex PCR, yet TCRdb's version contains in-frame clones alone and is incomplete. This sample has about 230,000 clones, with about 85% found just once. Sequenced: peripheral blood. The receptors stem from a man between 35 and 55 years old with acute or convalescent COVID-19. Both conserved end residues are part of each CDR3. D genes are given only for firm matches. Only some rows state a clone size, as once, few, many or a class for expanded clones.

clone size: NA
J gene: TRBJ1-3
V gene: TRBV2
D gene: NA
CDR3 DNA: TGTGCCAGCGGGAACCGTGGAGGGCGCACCATATATTTT
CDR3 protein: CASGNRGGRTIYF

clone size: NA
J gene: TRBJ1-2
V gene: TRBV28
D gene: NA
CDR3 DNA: TGTGCCAGCAGTTTCGCGGCAGGGGTTATGGTAGGTGGCTACACCTTC
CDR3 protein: CASSFAAGVMVGGYTF

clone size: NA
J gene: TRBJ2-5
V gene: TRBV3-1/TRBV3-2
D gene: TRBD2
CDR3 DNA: TGTGCCAGCAGCCAAGGCGTTTCAGCGGGGGGCGAGACCCAGTACTTC
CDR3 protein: CASSQGVSAGGETQYF

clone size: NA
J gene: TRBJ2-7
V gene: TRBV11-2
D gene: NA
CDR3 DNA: TGTGCCAGCAGCCCGAGGAACGAGCAGTACTTC
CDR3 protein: CASSPRNEQYF

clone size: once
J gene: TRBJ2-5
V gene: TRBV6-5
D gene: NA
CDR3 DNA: TGTGCCAGCTTCCAGGGAATTGGGGAGACCCAGTACTTC
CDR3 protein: CASFQGIGETQYF

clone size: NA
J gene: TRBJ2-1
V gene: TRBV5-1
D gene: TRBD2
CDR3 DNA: TGCGCCAGCAGCTTGGCGGCGGGGGGGTACAATGAGCAGTTCTTC
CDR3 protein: CASSLAAGGYNEQFF

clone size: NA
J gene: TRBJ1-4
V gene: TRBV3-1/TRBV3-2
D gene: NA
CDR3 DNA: TGTGCCAGCAGCCAAAATAGGGGGACTAATGAAAAACTGTTTTTT
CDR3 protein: CASSQNRGTNEKLFF

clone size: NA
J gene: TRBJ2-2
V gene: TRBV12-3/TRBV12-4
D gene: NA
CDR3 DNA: TGTGCCAGCAGTTTAGGTAGAACCGGGGAGCTGTTTTTT
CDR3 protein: CASSLGRTGELFF

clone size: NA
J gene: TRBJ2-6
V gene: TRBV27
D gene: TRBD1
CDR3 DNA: TGTGCCAGCAGTCCATACCGGGACAGGGGGTATGGGGCCAACGTCCTGACTTTC
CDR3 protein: CASSPYRDRGYGANVLTF

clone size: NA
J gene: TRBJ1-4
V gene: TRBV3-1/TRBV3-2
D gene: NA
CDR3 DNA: TGTGCCAGCAGCCAAGAGGAACAGCTTAATGAAAAACTGTTTTTT
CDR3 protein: CASSQEEQLNEKLFF

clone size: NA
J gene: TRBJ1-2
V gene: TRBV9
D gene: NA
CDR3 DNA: TGTGCCAGCAGCGTAGAAACAGGGCGGGATGGCTACACCTTC
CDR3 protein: CASSVETGRDGYTF

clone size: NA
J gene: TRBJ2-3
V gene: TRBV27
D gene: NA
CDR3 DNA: TGTGCCAGCAGTCGAGGGACACCCACGGAAAGGGATACGCAGTATTTT
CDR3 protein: CASSRGTPTERDTQYF

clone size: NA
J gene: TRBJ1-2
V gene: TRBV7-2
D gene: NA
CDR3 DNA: TGTGCCAGCAGCTTTTCTGTCGGGAACCTTAACTATGGCTACACCTTC
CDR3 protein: CASSFSVGNLNYGYTF

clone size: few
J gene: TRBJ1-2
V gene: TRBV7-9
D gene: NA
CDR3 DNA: TGTGCCAGCAGACTAGCCGCGGATGGCTACACCTTC
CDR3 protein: CASRLAADGYTF

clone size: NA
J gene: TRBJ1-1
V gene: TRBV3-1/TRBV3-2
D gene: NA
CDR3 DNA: TGTGCCAGCAGCCAAGGTTCACCGGGGACTGAAGCTTTCTTT
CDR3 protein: CASSQGSPGTEAFF

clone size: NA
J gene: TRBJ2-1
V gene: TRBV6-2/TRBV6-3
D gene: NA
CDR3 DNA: TGTGCCAGCAGTTACGGAAAGGAGAGCTCCTACAATGAGCAGTTCTTC
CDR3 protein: CASSYGKESSYNEQFF

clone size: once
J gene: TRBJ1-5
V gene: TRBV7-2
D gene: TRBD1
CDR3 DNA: TGTGCCAGCAGCTTAGCGGGCAGGGGGTATCAGCCCCAGCATTTT
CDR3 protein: CASSLAGRGYQPQHF

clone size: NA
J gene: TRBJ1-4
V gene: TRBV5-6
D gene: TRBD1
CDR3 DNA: TGTGCCAGCAGTACGACAGGGAATGAAAAACTGTTTTTT
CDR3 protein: CASSTTGNEKLFF

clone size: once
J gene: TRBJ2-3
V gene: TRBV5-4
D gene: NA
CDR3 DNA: TGTGCCAGCAGCACGAGGACGGGATCGGTAGCAGATACGCAGTATTTT
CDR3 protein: CASSTRTGSVADTQYF

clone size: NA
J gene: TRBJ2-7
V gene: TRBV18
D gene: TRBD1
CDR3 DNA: TGTGCCAGCTCACCTGGACAGGGGGCTACCTACGAGCAGTACTTC
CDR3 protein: CASSPGQGATYEQYF

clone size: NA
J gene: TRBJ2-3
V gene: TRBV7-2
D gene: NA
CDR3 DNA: TGTGCCAGCAGAGCAGGGTTAGCAGATACGCAGTATTTT
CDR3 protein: CASRAGLADTQYF

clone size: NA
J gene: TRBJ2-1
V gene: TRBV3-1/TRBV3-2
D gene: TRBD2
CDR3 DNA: TGTGCCAGCAGCCTAATAGCGGGGCGATCCTACAATGAGCAGTTCTTC
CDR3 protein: CASSLIAGRSYNEQFF

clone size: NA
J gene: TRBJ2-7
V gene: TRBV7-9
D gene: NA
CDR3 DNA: TGTGCCAGCAGCCGTCCTAGTTCCTACGAGCAGTACTTC
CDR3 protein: CASSRPSSYEQYF

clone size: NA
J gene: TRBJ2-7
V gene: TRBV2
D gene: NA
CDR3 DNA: TGTGCCAGCCGGCCCCCCGGGACAATCTCCTACGAGCAGTACTTC
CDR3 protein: CASRPPGTISYEQYF

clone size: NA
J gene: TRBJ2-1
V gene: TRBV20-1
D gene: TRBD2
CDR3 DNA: TGCAGTGCTAGTGACGGGGGGGGCTCCTACAATGAGCAGTTCTTC
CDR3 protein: CSASDGGGSYNEQFF

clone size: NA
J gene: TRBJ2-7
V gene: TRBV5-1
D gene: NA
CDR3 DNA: TGCGCCAGCAGCTTGGGCGGGACAGCCTCCTACGAGCAGTACTTC
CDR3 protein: CASSLGGTASYEQYF

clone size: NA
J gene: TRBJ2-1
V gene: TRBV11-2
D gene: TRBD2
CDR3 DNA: TGTGCCAGCAGCCACGTCGGGGAGGGTCAGCACAATGAGCAGTTCTTC
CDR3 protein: CASSHVGEGQHNEQFF

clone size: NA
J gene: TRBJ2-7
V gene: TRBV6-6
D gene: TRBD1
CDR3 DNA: TGTGCCAGCAGGCTAACGACAGGGGTCTACGAGCAGTACTTC
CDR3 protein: CASRLTTGVYEQYF

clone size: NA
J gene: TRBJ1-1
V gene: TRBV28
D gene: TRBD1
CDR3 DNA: TGTGCGACAGGGGCAACACCGAACACTGAAGCTTTCTTT
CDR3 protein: CATGATPNTEAFF

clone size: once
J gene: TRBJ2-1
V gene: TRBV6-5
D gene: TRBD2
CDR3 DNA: TGTGCCAGCAGCTATAGCGGGGGAGTATACAATGAGCAGTTCTTC
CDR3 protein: CASSYSGGVYNEQFF

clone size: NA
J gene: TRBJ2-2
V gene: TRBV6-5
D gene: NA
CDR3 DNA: TGTGCCAGTAGAGGGGGACCGAACACCGGGGAGCTGTTTTTT
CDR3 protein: CASRGGPNTGELFF